This T cell receptor beta chain appears in the sequencing data of a study of blood T cells in healthy people across ages. General study points: Older age coincided with a roughly linear decline in TCR beta diversity per million T cells.

For the second PCR, which ran for roughly 6 to 11 cycles, a sample-barcoded 5' primer and a J-beta primer mix were used. TCRdb itself ran the 5' RACE reads through MiXCR, one entry per CDR3 protein. The sample yields about a million distinct CDR3 sequences, 30% to 40% seen once. This CDR3 spans 16 amino acids. In germline, CDR1 is DFQATT, CDR2 SNEGSKA (reference sequence). To note about this clonotype: The antigen is not known. One junction end disagrees with the germline gene, perhaps due to a read error.

The V gene is TRBV20-1, the J gene TRBJ1-2; TRBD1 might be the D (6 bases). Sequencing was done on a sample of blood. This receptor was identified in a man younger than 35 in good health. CDR3: CSAGWTGGSLNCGYTF. The CDR3 nucleotides are TGCAGTGCTGGCTGGACGGGGGGCAGTTTAAACTGTGGCTACACCTTC.